Shown below are 15 T cell receptor beta chains from a single sample sequenced in a study of CD8+CD57+ T cells in acquired aplastic anemia (dated by TCRdb to the late 2010s). Expansion of CD8+CD57+ cells had been shown by flow cytometry in the patients chosen for sequencing. This sample was sequenced with an Illumina HiSeq 2000. Genomic DNA served as template for TCR beta VDJ combination and CDR3 sequence profiling. TCRdb trimmed public reads at Q25 via fastp, called clones via MiXCR and kept in-frame beta chains. Each entry merges the rows of one CDR3 protein and shows their most common DNA and genes. The sample table holds 200,000 or so distinct CDR3 sequences, of which about half were seen once. 15% to 20% of the sample goes to the ten largest clones. The sequencing input was sorted CD4+, CD8+, or CD8+CD57+ T cells (not recorded which) from PBMCs. The receptors originated from a human donor with aplastic anemia.

This clonotype was seen many times. The genes are TRBV4-1 and TRBJ1-1; D not resolved. With 1 base removed from V and 5 bases from J, the gap between germline ends came to 20 bases. The V gene's germline CDR1 is MGHRA and CDR2 YSYEKL. The CDR3 is 17 residues long. The CDR3 DNA follows: TGCGCCAGCAGCCAAGTTCATATCCAGGACGGCAAGACTGAAGCTTTCTTT. This gives the protein CASSQVHIQDGKTEAFF.

The chain recombines TRBV4-3 with TRBJ2-5; D is perhaps TRBD2 (7 bases). Germline V lookup: CDR1 LGHNA, CDR2 YSLEER. The CDR3 totals 15 residues. The ends were cut back, 4 bases at V and 1 base at J, with 13 bases in the middle. The CDR3 loop reads CASSLSRGGQETQYF. DNA for the CDR3: TGCGCCAGCAGCCTGAGTAGGGGGGGCCAAGAGACCCAGTACTTC.

The CDR3 is CASGLGPGGRGVVRTGTDTQYF. The CDR3 region has the DNA TGTGCCAGCGGTCTAGGCCCCGGTGGTAGAGGGGTCGTGAGAACAGGGACAGATACGCAGTATTTT. This chain uses TRBV12-3 or TRBV12-4 with TRBJ2-3; D perhaps matches TRBD1 (6 bases). CDR3 size: 22 residues. The V and J ends lost 8 bases and 3 bases respectively, with 39 bases between them.

This clonotype has a count of ten or more. The chain employs TRBV29-1 and TRBJ1-5; D not resolved. The germline V and J ends were trimmed by 7 bases and 0 bases, with 10 bases remaining between them. The CDR3 sequence is 13 residues long. Looked up from germline, CDR1 is SQVTM and CDR2 is ANQGSEA. The CDR3, as DNA: TGCAGCGCGCTATCGGATAGCAATCAGCCCCAGCATTTT. It codes for CSALSDSNQPQHF.

About this clonotype itself: This sequence may be a read error, since a much larger clone differs from it by one base. The rearrangement uses TRBV20-1 and TRBJ2-3, with D maybe TRBD2 (6 bases). The ends were cut back, 1 base at V and 6 bases at J, with 17 bases in the middle. This CDR3 is 15 amino acids long. CDR1 is DFQATT and CDR2 is SNEGSKA in the germline V gene (reference sequence). The CDR3 DNA is TGCAGTGCTAGAGGACTTGCCTCCGGAGGGGATACGCAGTATTTT. It is translated as CSARGLASGGDTQYF.

The gene calls are TRBV2 and TRBJ2-2, with TRBD2 matching over 9 bases. Germline V gives CDR1 SNHLY, CDR2 FYNNEI. The CDR3 runs to 15 residues. V was pared by 3 bases and J by 5 bases, with 4 bases of the junction left unmatched. CDR3 sequence reads: CASSEASGATGELFF. The CDR3 DNA sequence: TGTGCCAGCAGTGAGGCTAGCGGGGCGACCGGGGAGCTGTTTTTT.

The chain's CDR3 is CASSPDGVGGQPQHF. The CDR3 region has the DNA TGTGCCAGCTCACCAGATGGGGTGGGGGGTCAGCCCCAGCATTTT. The genes are TRBV18 and TRBJ1-5; the D gene is possibly TRBD1 (5 bases). The CDR3 loop spans 15 amino acids. V shed 2 bases and J shed 6 bases, with 14 bases lying between them. Germline lookup yields CDR1 KGHSH and CDR2 LQKENI.

This clonotype showed up just once. The chain combines TRBV7-6 with TRBJ2-5, with D hard to call. From germline, CDR1 is SGHVS and CDR2 FNYEAQ. CDR3 size: 13 residues. Trimming took 2 bases from V and 5 from J, leaving 9 bases between them. The CDR3 here is CASSLLSRETQYF. CDR3 coding DNA: TGTGCCAGCAGCTTACTGTCAAGGGAGACCCAGTACTTC.

The V gene is TRBV5-1, the J gene TRBJ1-5, with 9 bases that match TRBD1. There are 17 residues in the CDR3. V was clipped by 1 base and J by 3 bases; unmatched bases: 8. Germline-derived CDR1 and CDR2 are SGHRS and YFSETQ. This chain's CDR3 is CASSLPNRDRDNQPQHF. The DNA of the CDR3 is TGCGCCAGCAGCTTGCCTAATAGGGACAGGGACAATCAGCCCCAGCATTTT.

The V call is TRBV9, the J call TRBJ1-1; D not resolved. CDR3 length equals 14 residues. V was pared by 4 bases and J by 0 bases, with 10 bases between. Germline V CDR1 and CDR2: SGDLS, YYNGEE. The CDR3 nucleotides are TGTGCCAGCAGCAAAGCGGGAGTGAACACTGAAGCTTTCTTT. Residues: CASSKAGVNTEAFF.

Of note for this clonotype: Since a much larger clone is just one base distant, this may be a read error. The chain employs TRBV12-3 or TRBV12-4 and TRBJ2-2; TRBD1 aligns across 9 bases. CDR3 size: 14 residues. CDR3 sequence reads: CASARTGETGVLFF. CDR3 bases: TGTGCCAGCGCCAGGACAGGGGAAACCGGGGTGCTGTTTTTT.

The V and J genes are TRBV29-1 and TRBJ1-1; TRBD1 might be the D (6 bases). Per the germline V gene, CDR1 is SQVTM and CDR2 is ANQGSEA. The V and J ends lost 5 bases and 2 bases respectively, with 15 bases between them. The CDR3 covers 14 residues. The CDR3 region is CSVTSRGANTEAFF. The CDR3, as DNA: TGCAGCGTTACCTCAAGGGGGGCTAACACTGAAGCTTTCTTT.

The chain uses TRBV10-3 and TRBJ1-5; 9 bases agree with TRBD1. Per germline, CDR1 ENHRY and CDR2 SYGVKD. The CDR3 totals 14 residues. With 1 base clipped from V and 11 bases from J, the junction kept 6 bases outside the gene matches. This CDR3 is CAISEWDREVTQHF. As DNA, the CDR3 is TGTGCCATCAGTGAGTGGGACAGGGAAGTGACCCAGCATTTT.

V is TRBV19 and J is TRBJ1-5; D may be TRBD1 (5 bases). The CDR3 has 15 residues. The V and J ends lost 4 bases and 7 bases respectively, with 17 bases between them. Germline CDR1 is LNHDA and CDR2 is SQIVND (reference sequence). The CDR3 loop is CASSKERGYEQPQHF. CDR3 sequence (DNA): TGTGCCAGTAGTAAGGAGAGGGGTTATGAGCAGCCCCAGCATTTT.

This clonotype was seen once. The chain combines TRBV7-2 with TRBJ1-2; 7 bases line up with TRBD1. Trimming removed 7 bases from V and 7 bases from J; junction bases left unmatched: 12. The CDR3 spans 14 residues. Germline V CDR1 and CDR2: SGHTA, FQGNSA. The CDR3 loop reads CASTELTGKGGYTF. The CDR3 region has the DNA TGTGCCAGCACAGAACTGACAGGGAAGGGTGGCTACACCTTC. Variable domain in full (rest from reference TRBV7-2 and TRBJ1-2): GAGVSQSPSNKVTEKGKDVELRCDPISGHTALYWYRQSLGQGLEFLIYFQGNSAPDKSGLPSDRFSAERTGGSVSTLTIQRTQQEDSAVYLCASTELTGKGGYTFGSGTRLTVV.